This T cell receptor beta chain was sequenced for a study of neurological immune-mediated disorders. Study outcomes and limitations: HTLV-1-associated myelopathy had the most TCR clonal expansion, while multiple sclerosis had the least, a level that fell below healthy controls.

5'RACE with 10-nucleotide random UMIs generated the cDNA. One entry per CDR3 protein, called by TCRdb with MiXCR from the 5' RACE reads. The sample shows roughly 49,000 distinct CDR3 sequences, about 12% of them seen only once. This clonotype was found many times. Its antigen is unidentified. Time point of the sample: longitudinal time-point 3. Unsorted libraries were prepared from 2 million PBMCs held at -80 C. Germline CDR1 reads SGDLS; CDR2 reads YYNGEE. CDR3 length: 13 residues. The ends were cut back, 4 bases at V and 8 bases at J, with 15 bases in the middle. The TCR sequence derives from a male donor with HTLV-1-associated myelopathy (HAM/TSP). This chain links TRBV9 with TRBJ1-1; tentatively, D is TRBD1 (6 bases). Sequenced sample: PBMCs. CDR3 bases: TGTGCCAGCAGCTCACTGGGGGCCAACGAAGCTTTCTTT. This encodes CASSSLGANEAFF.